A selection of T cell receptor beta chains follows, all from one sample in a study of cytomegalovirus exposure and HLA in healthy donors. Sequencing was performed with immunoSEQ multiplex PCR; in TCRdb, only in-frame clones are kept and a portion is missing. The sample lists 200,000 or so clones; roughly 76% were seen once. Sequencing was done on a sample of PBMCs. These receptors came from a man aged 35 to 55 in good health and CMV-seropositive. The CDR3 runs from the conserved cysteine through the conserved F or W. D genes are given only for firm matches. Some rows have no size entry. The others give once, few or many, or a class for an expanded clone.

TRBJ2-2 TRBV19 . . CASSMSAGELFF TGTGCCAGTAGTATGTCGGCCGGGGAGCTGTTTTTT
TRBJ1-1 TRBV5-4 . . CASSDGGDTEAFF TGTGCCAGCAGCGACGGAGGGGACACTGAAGCTTTCTTT
TRBJ2-2 TRBV7-2 . . CASRPARENTGELFF TGTGCCAGCAGGCCCGCGCGGGAGAACACCGGGGAGCTGTTTTTT
TRBJ1-1 TRBV27 . . CASSSGHHSNTEAFF TGTGCCAGCAGTTCGGGACACCACTCGAACACTGAAGCTTTCTTT
TRBJ2-5 TRBV7-8 TRBD1 . CASSFDRVWETQYF TGTGCCAGCAGCTTTGACAGGGTGTGGGAGACCCAGTACTTC
TRBJ2-1 TRBV5-8 TRBD2 . CASSPGTSGGLTSSYNEQFF TGTGCCAGCAGCCCTGGGACTAGCGGGGGCCTCACGAGCTCCTACAATGAGCAGTTCTTC
TRBJ2-3 TRBV13 TRBD2 . CASSSSGTSTDTQYF TGTGCCAGTTCCTCTAGCGGGACTAGCACAGATACGCAGTATTTT
TRBJ2-7 TRBV5-4 . . CASSLEIGQGWENYEQYF TGTGCCAGCAGCTTGGAGATCGGCCAGGGGTGGGAAAACTACGAGCAGTACTTC
TRBJ2-6 TRBV28 . . CASSSGTLSGANVLTF TGTGCCAGCAGTTCCGGGACACTCTCTGGGGCCAACGTCCTGACTTTC
TRBJ2-5 TRBV5-1 . . CASSLLQGGRQETQYF TGCGCCAGCAGCTTGCTACAGGGCGGGCGCCAAGAGACCCAGTACTTC
TRBJ2-2 TRBV19 TRBD1 . CASSLVDRAAGELFF TGTGCCAGTTCCCTCGTGGACAGGGCGGCCGGGGAGCTGTTTTTT
TRBJ2-7 TRBV7-2 TRBD2 . CASSLLLAGGHSYEQYF TGTGCCAGCAGCTTATTGCTAGCGGGGGGCCATTCCTACGAGCAGTACTTC
TRBJ1-5 TRBV6-1 . once CASNEGGGWEPQHF TGTGCCAGCAATGAAGGGGGAGGATGGGAGCCCCAGCATTTT
TRBJ1-5 TRBV19 TRBD1 . CASSMGRGRSQPQHF TGTGCCAGTAGTATGGGCAGGGGGAGAAGTCAGCCCCAGCATTTT
TRBJ2-4 TRBV9 . . CASSSSENIQYF TGTGCCAGCAGCAGCTCTGAGAACATTCAGTACTTC
TRBJ2-3 TRBV7-9 TRBD2 . CASSFSLAEADTQYF TGTGCCAGCAGCTTCTCACTAGCGGAAGCAGATACGCAGTATTTT
TRBJ1-1 TRBV9 TRBD1 . CASSPRQGVVNTEAFF TGTGCCAGCAGCCCCCGACAGGGGGTGGTGAACACTGAAGCTTTCTTT
TRBJ1-5 TRBV7-2 . . CASSSSGGNQPQHF TGTGCCAGCAGCTCTAGTGGGGGGAATCAGCCCCAGCATTTT
TRBJ2-2 TRBV6-5 TRBD2 . CASSYGGLGTTGELFF TGTGCCAGCAGTTATGGGGGACTAGGGACGACCGGGGAGCTGTTTTTT
TRBJ2-7 TRBV5-1 TRBD2 . CASSPGSGGNYEQYF TGCGCCAGCAGCCCGGGTAGCGGGGGGAATTACGAGCAGTACTTC
TRBJ2-3 TRBV5-4 TRBD2 . CASSKPSGGPTDTQYF TGTGCCAGCAGCAAACCTAGCGGGGGCCCCACAGATACGCAGTATTTT
TRBJ2-7 TRBV6-1 TRBD2 . CASSETAGGSGPYEQYF TGTGCCAGCAGTGAAACAGCGGGGGGGAGCGGGCCCTACGAGCAGTACTTC
TRBJ1-1 TRBV18 . . CASSTGWLNTEAFF TGTGCCAGCTCTACAGGGTGGCTAAACACTGAAGCTTTCTTT
TRBJ2-7 TRBV2 . . CASSEVGVTYEQYF TGTGCCAGCAGTGAAGTCGGGGTAACCTACGAGCAGTACTTC
TRBJ2-1 TRBV9 . . CASSVMGLPNYNEQFF TGTGCCAGCAGCGTCATGGGACTGCCAAACTACAATGAGCAGTTCTTC
TRBJ1-2 TRBV5-5 . . CASSLSWSFGNGYTF TGTGCCAGCAGCTTGTCTTGGAGCTTCGGAAATGGCTACACCTTC
TRBJ2-7 TRBV9 TRBD2 few CASSPRAGVHYEQYF TGTGCCAGCAGCCCCCGTGCGGGGGTTCACTACGAGCAGTACTTC
TRBJ1-2 TRBV28 TRBD1 . CASWDRADGYTF TGTGCCAGCTGGGACAGGGCCGATGGCTACACCTTC
TRBJ2-3 TRBV19 . . CASSIWAGASTDTQYF TGTGCCAGTAGTATTTGGGCGGGGGCTAGCACAGATACGCAGTATTTT
TRBJ1-1 TRBV25-1 . . CASSESGGGTEAFF TGTGCCAGCAGTGAGAGCGGGGGGGGGACTGAAGCTTTCTTT
TRBJ2-3 TRBV7-6 . . CASSLAIADTQYF TGTGCCAGCAGCTTAGCGATAGCAGATACGCAGTATTTT
TRBJ1-2 TRBV7-2 . . CASSSPDMIYGYTF TGTGCCAGCAGCTCTCCCGACATGATCTATGGCTACACCTTC
TRBJ1-1 TRBV5-6 . . CASSSQDLTEAFF TGTGCCAGCAGCTCACAGGACCTCACTGAAGCTTTCTTT
TRBJ2-3 TRBV25-1 . few CASTRDLFGGGADTQYF TGTGCCAGCACCCGGGACCTTTTTGGCGGGGGCGCGGATACGCAGTATTTT
TRBJ2-3 TRBV19 . . CASSIGTFGADTQYF TGTGCCAGTAGTATCGGGACTTTTGGGGCAGATACGCAGTATTTT
TRBJ2-7 TRBV7-2 TRBD2 few CASSPGRGSYEQYF TGTGCCAGCAGCCCAGGGCGGGGGTCCTACGAGCAGTACTTC
TRBJ1-6 TRBV19 TRBD1 . CASSIDQGQGITSDNSPLHF TGTGCCAGTAGTATAGATCAGGGACAGGGAATAACTAGTGATAATTCACCCCTCCACTTT
TRBJ1-5 TRBV28 TRBD1 . CASSSSGTELNQPQHF TGTGCCAGCAGTTCGTCCGGGACAGAGCTCAATCAGCCCCAGCATTTT
TRBJ1-5 TRBV5-1 . . CASSLRGNQPQHF TGCGCCAGCAGCTTGCGGGGTAATCAGCCCCAGCATTTT
TRBJ1-4 TRBV7-2 . . CASSLGGGLTNEKLFF TGTGCCAGCAGCTTAGGCGGGGGGCTAACTAATGAAAAACTGTTTTTT
TRBJ2-3 TRBV19 . few CASSLTASTDTQYF TGTGCCAGTAGCCTGACAGCTAGCACAGATACGCAGTATTTT
TRBJ2-3 TRBV4-1 TRBD2 . CASSFDRETSGGYTDTQYF TGCGCCAGCAGCTTTGATCGAGAGACTAGCGGGGGGTACACAGATACGCAGTATTTT
TRBJ2-2 TRBV6-1 . . CASGAAGELFF TGTGCCAGCGGGGCGGCCGGGGAGCTGTTTTTT
TRBJ2-3 TRBV7-2 TRBD2 few CASSLGTSRNTQYF TGTGCCAGCAGCTTAGGGACTAGTCGAAATACGCAGTATTTT
TRBJ1-3 TRBV19 . . CASSMRIHGNTIYF TGTGCCAGTAGTATGAGAATTCATGGAAACACCATATATTTT
TRBJ1-1 TRBV7-6 . . CASSPFEGNTEAFF TGTGCCAGCAGCCCATTCGAGGGGAACACTGAAGCTTTCTTT
TRBJ2-1 TRBV2 TRBD2 . CASSERSSGLNEQFF TGTGCCAGCAGTGAAAGGTCTAGCGGTTTGAATGAGCAGTTCTTC
TRBJ1-1 TRBV9 . . CASSAGGMNTEAFF TGTGCCAGCAGCGCCGGAGGGATGAACACTGAAGCTTTCTTT
TRBJ2-1 TRBV5-4 TRBD1 . CASSLEGTGVLF TGTGCCAGCAGCTTGGAAGGGACAGGGGTCCTCTTC
TRBJ1-1 TRBV5-4 TRBD1 once CASSLNRGKNTEAFF TGTGCCAGCAGCTTGAACAGGGGGAAGAACACTGAAGCTTTCTTT
TRBJ2-5 TRBV7-9 TRBD2 . CASSSRLAAYQETQYF TGTGCCAGCAGCTCCCGACTAGCGGCTTACCAAGAGACCCAGTACTTC
TRBJ2-1 TRBV7-8 TRBD2 once CASSLRRGAYNEQFF TGTGCCAGCAGCTTACGGCGGGGGGCCTACAATGAGCAGTTCTTC
TRBJ2-5 TRBV5-1 TRBD1 . CASSLEVTGVLETQYF TGCGCCAGCAGCTTGGAAGTGACAGGGGTTCTGGAGACCCAGTACTTC
TRBJ2-1 TRBV9 . . CASSVEPLYNEQFF TGTGCCAGCAGCGTAGAGCCTCTTTACAATGAGCAGTTCTTC
TRBJ2-5 TRBV1 . . CTSSAGETQYF TGCACCAGCTCGGCGGGTGAGACCCAGTACTTC
TRBJ1-4 TRBV9 . few CASSVEGGAPNEKLFF TGTGCCAGCAGCGTAGAAGGGGGGGCCCCTAATGAAAAACTGTTTTTT
TRBJ1-3 TRBV5-6 TRBD1 few CASSRTGGSGNTIYF TGTGCCAGCAGCAGAACAGGGGGCTCTGGAAACACCATATATTTT
TRBJ2-2 TRBV25-1 . . CASSEYTGELFF TGTGCCAGCAGCGAGTACACCGGGGAGCTGTTTTTT
TRBJ1-2 TRBV7-3 TRBD1 . CASSLLRGQGVWGYTF TGTGCCAGCAGCTTACTAAGGGGACAGGGGGTTTGGGGCTACACCTTC